These 11 T cell receptor beta chains share one sample of origin, sequenced in a study of T cells after yellow fever vaccination. A single record per CDR3 protein comes from TCRdb applying MiXCR to the 5' RACE reads. This table holds 500,000 to 650,000 distinct CDR3 sequences, about a sixth found once. The sample consisted of PBMCs, taken more than 4 days after the first yellow fever vaccination. These receptors originate from a man aged 18 to 29 who received the YFV17D yellow fever vaccine.

Ten or more counts support this clonotype. CDR3: CASRGTADMTQYF. The CDR3 DNA is TGTGCCAGCAGGGGGACCGCCGATATGACCCAGTACTTC. The rearrangement uses TRBV27 and TRBJ2-5; D is tentatively TRBD1 or TRBD2 (5 bases each). The CDR3 runs to 13 residues. V was clipped by 6 bases and J by 7 bases, with 15 bases between them. The germline CDR1 and CDR2 sequences are MNHEY and SMNVEV (reference sequence).

The rearrangement joins TRBV18 to TRBJ2-7; no firm D call. The CDR3 sequence is 15 residues long. Trimming pared 2 bases from V and 4 bases from J, leaving 15 bases between. In germline, CDR1 is KGHSH, CDR2 LQKENI. The CDR3 DNA is TGTGCCAGCTCACCAGGCCCCTCAGGCCTTTACGAGCAGTACGTC. Protein product: CASSPGPSGLYEQYV.

This clonotype appeared a few times. The chain's CDR3 is CATSDSREADTQYF. The CDR3 DNA is TGTGCCACCAGTGATTCAAGGGAGGCAGATACGCAGTATTTT. The genes are TRBV24-1 and TRBJ2-3, with D perhaps TRBD2 (6 bases). From germline, CDR1 is KGHDR and CDR2 SFDVKD. This CDR3 has 14 residues. Trimming left V 2 bases short and J 4 bases short, with 9 bases between.

This clonotype turned up a few times. CDR3 protein: CASRFGREQFF. In DNA form, the CDR3 reads TGTGCCAGCAGATTCGGACGAGAGCAGTTCTTC. V and J are TRBV5-5 and TRBJ2-1, with unresolved D. The germline V gene encodes CDR1 SGHKS and CDR2 YYEKEE (reference sequence). Trimming pared 5 bases from V and 10 bases from J, leaving 10 bases between. This CDR3 spans 11 amino acids. Supplemented by reference TRBV5-5 and TRBJ2-1, the full variable domain reads DAGVTQSPTHLIKTRGQQVTLRCSPISGHKSVSWYQQVLGQGPQFIFQYYEKEERGRGNFPDRFSARQFPNYSSELNVNALLLGDSALYLCASRFGREQFFGPGTRLTVL.

This clonotype has more than one count but fewer than ten. This chain connects TRBV28 to TRBJ2-1; D unclear. Germline V gene lookup returns CDR1 MDHEN and CDR2 SYDVKM. Trimming removed 7 bases from V and 4 bases from J, with 5 bases in between. The CDR3 covers 11 residues. The CDR3 region is CASTEYNEQFF. The DNA of the CDR3 is TGTGCCAGCACCGAATACAATGAGCAGTTCTTC.

The chain joins TRBV5-1 to TRBJ1-4, with D tentatively TRBD1 (6 bases). Germline V gene sequence: CDR1 SGHRS, CDR2 YFSETQ. The CDR3 loop spans 14 amino acids. The V end lost 2 bases, the J end lost 5 bases, and 10 bases lay between the germline ends. The CDR3 here is CASSFGQPNEKLFF. Here the CDR3 DNA reads TGCGCCAGCAGCTTCGGACAGCCAAATGAAAAACTGTTTTTT.

This clonotype was seen a few times. The chain employs TRBV6-1 and TRBJ1-2; no definite D call. Germline V CDR1 and CDR2: MNHNS, SASEGT. The CDR3 covers 11 residues. V lost 1 base, J lost 8 bases, and 5 bases lay in between. CDR3 sequence reads: CASSEVFGYTF. The CDR3 bases are TGTGCCAGCAGTGAAGTGTTCGGCTACACCTTC.

J is TRBJ2-3 and V is TRBV4-3; D remains ambiguous. With 2 bases removed from V and 3 bases from J, the gap between germline ends came to 12 bases. This CDR3 is 15 amino acids long. The germline gives CDR1 LGHNA, CDR2 YSLEER. Here the CDR3 reads CASSQSGILTDTQYF. CDR3 nucleotides: TGCGCCAGCAGCCAATCTGGTATTCTTACAGATACGCAGTATTTT.

The sample holds a few counts of this clonotype. A much larger clonotype is one base distant, so this may be a read error. The rearrangement links TRBV5-6 to TRBJ1-1, with 8 bases identical to TRBD1. The CDR3 runs 13 residues. Trimming took 4 bases from V and 3 from J; bases not matched to a gene: 2. Germline-derived CDR1 and CDR2 are SGHDT and YYEEEE. The CDR3, as DNA: TGTGCCAGCAGCCGACAGGGGCACACTGAAGCTTTCTTT. Translated, it gives CASSRQGHTEAFF.

This chain connects TRBV15 to TRBJ2-3; 8 positions match TRBD1. In germline, CDR1 is LNHNV, CDR2 YYDKDF (reference sequence). This CDR3 is built from 15 residues. With 1 base clipped from V and 6 bases from J, the junction kept 6 bases outside the gene matches. This CDR3 reads CATSRVQGAADTQYF. The CDR3 bases are TGTGCCACCAGCAGAGTCCAGGGGGCGGCCGATACGCAGTATTTT.

This clonotype was seen a few times. This chain uses TRBV6-2 or TRBV6-3 with TRBJ2-7, with a weak D call TRBD1 (6 bases). Germline-derived CDR1 and CDR2 are MNHEY and SVGEGT. Trimming left V 5 bases short and J 9 bases short, with 14 bases between. The CDR3 is made up of 12 amino acids. The CDR3 coding sequence is TGTGCCAGCAGTAACGAAGGGGGAGTGCAGTACTTC. Translating it yields CASSNEGGVQYF.